Presented here are 27 T cell receptor beta chains from one specimen sequenced in a study of T-cell reconstitution after alpha-beta-depleted transplantation in children. Unique molecular identifiers were used in preparing the TCRbeta library. MiXCR, applied by TCRdb to the PCR reads, yields one record per CDR3 protein. The sample has 350,000 to 450,000 distinct CDR3 sequences; roughly 20% are singletons. Sample: PBMCs from the stem cell graft donor, taken from the stem cell graft. The receptors originated from a human donor who donated a stem cell graft to a child with acute myeloid leukemia.

The chain uses TRBV7-2 and TRBJ2-7; 15 positions match TRBD2. The CDR3 spans 14 residues. Germline values: CDR1 SGHTA, CDR2 FQGNSA. V lost 5 bases, J lost 12 bases, and 8 bases stayed unmatched. The CDR3 loop is CASSLGLAGGGAYF. The CDR3 bases are TGTGCCAGCAGCCTCGGACTAGCGGGAGGGGGTGCGTACTTC.

Ten or more counts support this clonotype. This rearrangement joins TRBV7-2 to TRBJ2-4; 8 positions agree with TRBD2. The CDR3 consists of 17 residues. The J segment lost 0 bases and the V segment lost 4 bases, leaving 8 bases of the junction unmatched. The germline gives CDR1 SGHTA, CDR2 FQGNSA. CDR3 amino acids: CASSSFRLALAKNIQYF. CDR3 nucleotide sequence: TGTGCCAGCAGCTCCTTTCGACTAGCGCTAGCCAAAAACATTCAGTACTTC.

This chain connects TRBV12-3 or TRBV12-4 to TRBJ2-4, with unresolved D. V lost 4 bases and J lost 7, with 11 bases in between. This CDR3 has 13 amino acids. CDR3 region: CASSSTEGNIQYF. The CDR3 bases are TGTGCCAGCAGTTCGACGGAAGGGAACATTCAGTACTTC.

Ten or more counts support this clonotype. The chain couples TRBV20-1 to TRBJ1-1; 8 bases match TRBD1. V was clipped by 3 bases and J by 1 base; unmatched bases: 1. The CDR3 totals 13 residues. Germline values: CDR1 DFQATT, CDR2 SNEGSKA (reference sequence). The CDR3 DNA follows: TGCAGTGCTAGCGGACAGGGGAACACTGAAGCTTTCTTT. Residues: CSASGQGNTEAFF.

This chain uses TRBV5-1 with TRBJ2-1, with 10 bases matching TRBD2. The germline V gene has CDR1 SGHRS and CDR2 YFSETQ. The V and J ends lost 0 bases and 8 bases, in that order; junction bases with no gene match: 5. The CDR3 has 15 residues. DNA for the CDR3: TGCGCCAGCAGCTTGGGGCTAGCGGGAGAGGATGAGCAGTTCTTC. Protein sequence: CASSLGLAGEDEQFF.

The sample holds many counts of this clonotype. CDR3 protein: CASSKERGRAFQSYEQYF. The CDR3 DNA reads TGTGCCAGCAGCAAGGAGCGCGGGAGGGCTTTCCAATCCTACGAGCAGTACTTC. The rearrangement joins TRBV21-1 to TRBJ2-7; the listed D gene, TRBD2, was not tested against the DNA. TRBV21-1 counts as a pseudogene. The CDR3 covers 18 residues.

The table lists this clonotype with a few counts. The rearrangement links TRBV20-1 to TRBJ2-1, with 7 bases identical to TRBD2. CDR3 size: 15 residues. Germline V gene sequence: CDR1 DFQATT, CDR2 SNEGSKA (reference sequence). J lost 6 bases, V lost 0 bases, and 8 bases had no gene match. CDR3 region: CSARDDGLDLNEQFF. In DNA form, the CDR3 reads TGCAGTGCTAGAGATGACGGACTAGACCTCAATGAGCAGTTCTTC.

V gene TRBV12-3 or TRBV12-4 combines with J gene TRBJ2-5; D unclear. The CDR3 loop spans 14 amino acids. Trimming cost V 3 bases and J 0 bases, with 8 bases left between them. The CDR3 DNA follows: TGTGCCAGCAGTTTGGCAGGCAACCAAGAGACCCAGTACTTC. This translates into CASSLAGNQETQYF.

The J gene is TRBJ2-7, the V gene TRBV11-2; D uncertain. The CDR3 is made up of 13 amino acids. Trimming pared 3 bases from V and 4 bases from J, leaving 10 bases between. CDR1 and CDR2 (germline): SGHAT, FQNNGV. CDR3 loop: CASSFRNDYEQYF. CDR3 DNA sequence: TGTGCCAGCAGCTTTCGAAATGATTACGAGCAGTACTTC. The full variable domain, its missing parts supplied by reference TRBV11-2 and TRBJ2-7, is EAGVAQSPRYKIIEKRQSVAFWCNPISGHATLYWYQQILGQGPKLLIQFQNNGVVDDSQLPKDRFSAERLKGVDSTLKIQPAKLEDSAVYLCASSFRNDYEQYFGPGTRLTVT.

J is TRBJ2-1 and V is TRBV4-2, with 7 bases aligning to TRBD1. With V trimmed by 4 bases and J by 3 bases, 6 bases remained unmatched. Germline V CDR1 and CDR2: LGHNA, YNFKEQ. This CDR3 has 15 amino acids. CDR3 sequence reads: CASSPPGTVYNEQFF. Written as DNA, the CDR3 is TGTGCCAGCAGCCCACCCGGGACAGTCTACAATGAGCAGTTCTTC.

The rearrangement uses TRBV24-1 and TRBJ2-1, with TRBD2 identical over 14 bases. The CDR3 extends over 16 amino acids. Germline trimming cut 5 bases from V and 8 bases from J; bases unmatched to any gene: 7. The germline V gene has CDR1 KGHDR and CDR2 SFDVKD. Here the CDR3 reads CATSAGGLAGDHEQFF. CDR3 DNA: TGTGCCACCAGTGCCGGGGGACTAGCGGGAGATCATGAGCAGTTCTTC.

The chain links TRBV5-5 to TRBJ2-1; unclear D gene. Germline loops: CDR1 SGHKS, CDR2 YYEKEE (reference sequence). The CDR3 consists of 15 residues. V shed 4 bases and J shed 1 base, with 12 bases lying between them. CDR3 in amino acids: CASSTDPGSYNEQFF. The DNA of the CDR3 is TGTGCCAGCAGCACCGACCCAGGATCCTACAATGAGCAGTTCTTC.

V gene TRBV7-9 combines with J gene TRBJ1-1, with TRBD1 as a possible D gene (6 bases). V lost 5 bases and J 6 bases, leaving 22 bases between the germline ends. This CDR3 comprises 16 residues. The germline V gene encodes CDR1 SEHNR and CDR2 FQNEAQ (reference sequence). This CDR3 is CASSTTDRGDNAEAFF. CDR3 sequence (DNA): TGTGCCAGCAGCACGACGGACAGAGGGGATAATGCTGAAGCTTTCTTT.

This clonotype came up a few times. This rearrangement joins TRBV12-3 or TRBV12-4 to TRBJ2-1; 7 nucleotides line up with TRBD2. Trimming removed 5 bases from V and 9 bases from J; junction bases left unmatched: 13. This CDR3 has 15 residues. The CDR3 DNA reads as TGTGCCAGCAGTCTTTCGGATAAGCGGGAAGGTGAGCAGTTCTTC. Its translation is CASSLSDKREGEQFF.

This clonotype showed up just a few times. The chain uses TRBV5-1 and TRBJ1-2; the D gene is possibly TRBD1 (6 bases). CDR3 size: 14 residues. Deletions cut 4 bases from V and 5 bases from J, with 15 bases between. Per germline, CDR1 SGHRS and CDR2 YFSETQ. CDR3 in amino acids: CASSLDSNTYGYTF. Written as DNA, the CDR3 is TGCGCCAGCAGCCTGGACAGCAATACTTATGGCTACACCTTC.

The V gene is TRBV12-3 or TRBV12-4, the J gene TRBJ1-2; tentatively, D is TRBD1 (6 bases). This CDR3 has 15 amino acids. V gave up 6 bases and J gave up 6 bases, with 20 bases separating them. CDR3 region: CASSIQGRGPNGYTF. CDR3 nucleotides: TGTGCCAGCAGCATCCAGGGGCGGGGGCCCAATGGCTACACCTTC.

Many counts were recorded for this clonotype. The CDR3 sequence: CSVATEETQYF. CDR3 bases: TGCAGCGTTGCTACAGAAGAGACCCAGTACTTC. The V call is TRBV29-1, the J call TRBJ2-5; D remains ambiguous. This CDR3 has 11 residues. V was clipped by 4 bases and J by 3 bases, with 6 bases between them. Germline lookup yields CDR1 SQVTM and CDR2 ANQGSEA.

CDR3 region: CASSQVTSGRANEQFF. In DNA form, the CDR3 reads TGCGCCAGCAGCCAAGTGACTAGCGGGAGGGCCAATGAGCAGTTCTTC. The chain recombines TRBV4-3 with TRBJ2-1, with 14 bases lining up with TRBD2. This CDR3 has 16 residues. The germline gives CDR1 LGHNA, CDR2 YSLEER. Unmatched junction bases numbered 2, after V lost 1 base and J lost 6 bases.

The genes are TRBV2 and TRBJ2-2; the D gene is possibly TRBD1 (6 bases). Trimming stripped 2 bases from V and 3 bases from J, with 10 bases between. The CDR3 totals 15 residues. The germline gives CDR1 SNHLY, CDR2 FYNNEI. The CDR3 protein is CASSESTGHTGELFF. The CDR3, as DNA: TGTGCCAGCAGTGAATCGACAGGCCACACCGGGGAGCTGTTTTTT.

The chain uses TRBV20-1 and TRBJ2-5, with D unresolved. The V gene's germline CDR1 is DFQATT and CDR2 SNEGSKA (reference sequence). V lost 3 bases to trimming and J lost 4 bases, with 12 bases between them. The CDR3 has 13 amino acids. The CDR3 reads CSASRQALETQYF. The CDR3 bases are TGCAGTGCTAGTCGCCAGGCTTTAGAGACCCAGTACTTC.

This clonotype was detected many times. The chain carries TRBV12-3 or TRBV12-4 and TRBJ1-1; a possible D gene is TRBD1 (6 bases). V shed 5 bases and J shed 7 bases, with 11 bases lying between them. The CDR3 covers 12 residues. CDR3 loop: CASSPGQFEAFF. The CDR3 DNA follows: TGTGCCAGCAGTCCCGGACAGTTTGAAGCTTTCTTT.

The chain couples TRBV29-1 to TRBJ2-6; TRBD1 might be the D (6 bases). CDR1 and CDR2 from the germline V gene are SQVTM and ANQGSEA. CDR3 length equals 13 residues. The CDR3 nucleotides read TGCAGTGACAGGTCCCTCGGGGCCAACGTCCTGACTTTC. Translating gives CSDRSLGANVLTF. Full variable domain (outside the CDR3, taken from reference TRBV29-1 and TRBJ2-6): SAVISQKPSRDICQRGTSLTIQCQVDSQVTMMFWYRQQPGQSLTLIATANQGSEATYESGFVIDKFPISRPNLTFSTLTVSNMSPEDSSIYLCSDRSLGANVLTFGAGSRLTVL.

The rearrangement links TRBV12-3 or TRBV12-4 to TRBJ1-1; D may be TRBD1 (5 bases). Between the trimmed V and J ends, which lost 7 bases and 7 bases, there was a span of 16 bases. The CDR3 covers 13 residues. CDR3 protein: CASNLLGADEAFF. DNA for the CDR3: TGTGCCAGCAACCTCCTCGGGGCGGATGAAGCTTTCTTT.

The J gene is TRBJ2-3, the V gene TRBV5-1, with D possibly TRBD2 on 5 matching bases. The CDR3 spans 14 residues. V lost 0 bases to trimming and J lost 4 bases, with 9 bases between them. The germline CDR1 and CDR2 sequences are SGHRS and YFSETQ. CDR3 amino acids: CASSLEKRADTQYF. The CDR3 coding sequence is TGCGCCAGCAGCTTGGAGAAGAGGGCAGATACGCAGTATTTT.

The rearrangement joins TRBV9 to TRBJ2-2; TRBD1 matches at 8 bases. V shed 3 bases and J 3 bases; nucleotides not matched to a gene: 7. In germline, CDR1 is SGDLS, CDR2 YYNGEE. The CDR3 is made up of 16 amino acids. Here the CDR3 DNA reads TGTGCCAGCAGCGGGAGGACAGGGCGAGACACCGGGGAGCTGTTTTTT. Translating gives CASSGRTGRDTGELFF.

The chain combines TRBV5-1 with TRBJ1-3; D perhaps matches TRBD1 (6 bases). Trimming took 0 bases from V and 7 from J, leaving 11 bases between them. CDR3 length: 14 residues. CDR1 and CDR2 (germline): SGHRS, YFSETQ. The CDR3 loop is CASSLGQDRNTIYF. The CDR3 DNA is TGCGCCAGCAGCTTGGGACAGGATCGGAACACCATATATTTT.

This chain joins TRBV5-1 and TRBJ2-7; D may be TRBD2 (5 bases). The germline CDR1 and CDR2 sequences are SGHRS and YFSETQ. This CDR3 contains 16 residues. The germline V and J ends were trimmed by 4 bases and 0 bases, with 17 bases remaining between them. The CDR3 reads CASSPKEGPSSYEQYF. CDR3 nucleotides: TGCGCCAGCAGCCCAAAAGAGGGCCCGAGCTCCTACGAGCAGTACTTC.